One sample yielded the 22 T cell receptor beta chains listed below, sequenced in a study of blood T cell repertoires in COVID-19. Here immunoSEQ multiplex PCR was the method, and the copy in TCRdb shows in-frame clones only, minus some. This sample carries some 270,000 clones, roughly 90% of them seen once, and the ten largest clones take 2.8%. Input material: PBMCs or T cells enriched from blood (not recorded which). Receptors were obtained from a man aged 35 to 55 who had been exposed to COVID-19.

The chain carries TRBV13 and TRBJ2-1, with 8 bases matching TRBD2. In germline, CDR1 is PRHDT, CDR2 FYEKMQ (reference sequence). V lost 5 bases to trimming and J lost 0 bases; unmatched junction nucleotides: 3. This CDR3 has 15 amino acids. The CDR3 is CASSLSGSSYNEQFF. The CDR3 nucleotides are TGTGCCAGCAGCCTAAGCGGGAGCTCCTACAATGAGCAGTTCTTC.

The V and J genes are TRBV7-9 and TRBJ1-4, with 11 bases that match TRBD1. The junction had 9 bases not matched to a gene; V was cut back by 4 bases and J by 8 bases. There are 16 residues in the CDR3. Germline V CDR1 and CDR2: SEHNR, FQNEAQ (reference sequence). In DNA, the CDR3 is TGTGCCAGCAGCTCCGGACAGGGGGCGCTTGGAGAAAAACTGTTTTTT. The encoded protein is CASSSGQGALGEKLFF.

The chain carries TRBV28 and TRBJ1-5; no clear D. Germline V gene data show CDR1 as MDHEN and CDR2 as SYDVKM. Deletions cut 7 bases from V and 0 bases from J, with 19 bases between. The CDR3 totals 17 residues. The chain's CDR3 is CASNSNLALYSNQPQHF. Here the CDR3 DNA reads TGTGCCAGCAACAGCAATCTGGCTCTGTATAGCAATCAGCCCCAGCATTTT.

The V and J genes are TRBV19 and TRBJ1-5; D gene uncertain. V was clipped by 3 bases and J by 1 base, with 16 bases between them. The length of the CDR3 is 17 residues. CDR1 is LNHDA and CDR2 is SQIVND in the germline V gene (reference sequence). DNA for the CDR3: TGTGCCAGTAGTATTCCTCCCGCGAGGTGGAGCAATCAGCCCCAGCATTTT. Translating gives CASSIPPARWSNQPQHF.

The chain employs TRBV27 and TRBJ2-1, with 13 bases that match TRBD2. V was clipped by 2 bases and J by 6 bases; unmatched bases: 4. The CDR3 sequence is 16 residues long. Per germline, CDR1 MNHEY and CDR2 SMNVEV (reference sequence). The CDR3 here is CASSLLGLAGANEQFF. For the CDR3, the DNA is TGTGCCAGCAGTTTACTCGGACTAGCGGGAGCCAATGAGCAGTTCTTC.

The rearrangement links TRBV19 to TRBJ1-4; D gene unclear. The CDR3 consists of 14 residues. Trimming removed 7 bases at V and 0 bases at J, with 9 bases between. CDR1 and CDR2 from the germline V gene are LNHDA and SQIVND (reference sequence). The CDR3 nucleotides read TGTGCCAGTACCCCGACTGCAACTAATGAAAAACTGTTTTTT. Protein sequence: CASTPTATNEKLFF.

This chain uses TRBV9 with TRBJ2-1; weak D call: TRBD2 (6 bases). This CDR3 comprises 15 residues. Germline V lookup: CDR1 SGDLS, CDR2 YYNGEE. With 4 bases removed from V and 0 bases from J, the gap between germline ends came to 11 bases. CDR3 amino acids: CASSLRDFSYNEQFF. DNA of the CDR3: TGTGCCAGCAGCTTACGGGACTTCTCCTACAATGAGCAGTTCTTC.

The genes are TRBV5-1 and TRBJ2-1; 16 bases are shared with TRBD2. Germline values: CDR1 SGHRS, CDR2 YFSETQ. With V trimmed by 0 bases and J by 4 bases, 1 base remained unmatched. The CDR3 extends over 17 amino acids. CDR3 bases: TGCGCCAGCAGCTTGGCGGGACTAGCGGGAGGGTACAATGAGCAGTTCTTC. Its translation: CASSLAGLAGGYNEQFF.

The chain is built from TRBV10-1 and TRBJ2-7; a weak D match, TRBD1 (6 bases). This CDR3 spans 17 amino acids. Trimming shortened V by 5 bases and J by 3 bases, and 23 bases separated the two germline ends. The V gene's germline CDR1 is WNHNN and CDR2 SYGVQD (reference sequence). The CDR3 bases are TGCGCCAGCAGTAAGTGTATGGGGGTTGGGGGCTTCTACGAGCAGTACTTC. Its translation is CASSKCMGVGGFYEQYF.

The chain links TRBV7-2 to TRBJ2-7; 11 positions agree with TRBD2. Unmatched junction bases numbered 9, after V lost 5 bases and J lost 6 bases. The CDR3 contains 15 residues. The germline CDR1 and CDR2 sequences are SGHTA and FQGNSA. In DNA form, the CDR3 reads TGTGCCAGCAGCCCTGTAGCGGGAGGGCCAAGCGAGCAGTACTTC. This codes for CASSPVAGGPSEQYF.

The CDR3 region is CASKPQPGGMNTEAFF. DNA of the CDR3: TGTGCCAGCAAACCACAACCTGGGGGGATGAACACTGAAGCTTTCTTT. This chain connects TRBV5-4 to TRBJ1-1; tentative D call: TRBD1 (5 bases). This CDR3 has 16 residues. Trimming took off 6 bases at V and 0 bases at J, with 18 bases between the two ends. Germline V lookup: CDR1 SGHNT, CDR2 YYREEE (reference sequence).

The V gene is TRBV24-1, the J gene TRBJ2-1; 14 bases fit TRBD2. CDR1 and CDR2 from the germline V gene are KGHDR and SFDVKD. With V trimmed by 3 bases and J by 0 bases, 6 bases remained unmatched. The CDR3 extends over 19 amino acids. CDR3 in amino acids: CATSDPSGTSGSSYNEQFF. The CDR3 DNA is TGTGCCACCAGTGATCCTTCCGGGACTAGCGGGAGCTCCTACAATGAGCAGTTCTTC.

This rearrangement joins TRBV27 to TRBJ2-7; the D gene is possibly TRBD2 (6 bases). The germline CDR1 and CDR2 sequences are MNHEY and SMNVEV (reference sequence). The CDR3 covers 15 residues. Trimming took 6 bases from V and 3 from J, leaving 18 bases between them. This chain's CDR3 is CASRSSAPPHYEQYF. CDR3 sequence (DNA): TGTGCCAGCAGGTCTAGCGCCCCTCCCCACTACGAGCAGTACTTC.

This chain links TRBV30 with TRBJ1-2; D not certain. Trimming took off 1 base at V and 1 base at J, with 7 bases between the two ends. The germline V gene has CDR1 GTSNPN and CDR2 SVGIG (reference sequence). The CDR3 is 13 amino acids. The CDR3 region has the DNA TGTGCCTGGAGTGAACAGTTTAACTATGGCTACACCTTC. This sequence encodes CAWSEQFNYGYTF.

V and J are TRBV5-4 and TRBJ2-5; 7 nucleotides line up with TRBD1. CDR3 length equals 14 residues. The J segment lost 2 bases and the V segment lost 3 bases, leaving 4 bases of the junction unmatched. Germline V CDR1 and CDR2: SGHNT, YYREEE (reference sequence). CDR3 protein: CASSSGQRQETQYF. The DNA for the CDR3 is TGTGCCAGCAGCTCGGGACAGAGACAAGAGACCCAGTACTTC.

The genes are TRBV19 and TRBJ1-2; D remains unclear. The CDR3 is 13 amino acids. Germline CDR1 reads LNHDA; CDR2 reads SQIVND (reference sequence). V lost 4 bases and J 3 bases, leaving 9 bases between the germline ends. CDR3 nucleotide sequence: TGTGCCAGTAGTACACCGGGAGACTATGGCTACACCTTC. It translates to CASSTPGDYGYTF.

This chain links TRBV30 with TRBJ2-2; 8 bases agree with TRBD1. Germline V gene lookup returns CDR1 GTSNPN and CDR2 SVGIG (reference sequence). The CDR3 contains 14 residues. V dropped 5 bases and J dropped 6; count of bases not matched to a gene: 8. The CDR3 loop is CAWDRGGGPGELFF. CDR3 coding DNA: TGTGCCTGGGACAGGGGAGGAGGCCCCGGGGAGCTGTTTTTT.

The CDR3 DNA follows: TGTGCCAGCACGAAGACAGGTTCTAACTATGGCTACACCTTC. Its protein product is CASTKTGSNYGYTF. V usage is TRBV5-6 and J usage is TRBJ1-2; D might be TRBD1 (6 bases). This CDR3 contains 14 residues. Germline CDR1 reads SGHDT; CDR2 reads YYEEEE. The V end lost 6 bases, the J end lost 0 bases, and 12 bases lay between the germline ends.

This clone was detected only once. The chain employs TRBV5-1 and TRBJ1-2; no reliable D call. The germline gives CDR1 SGHRS, CDR2 YFSETQ. The CDR3 covers 13 residues. The germline V and J ends were trimmed by 0 bases and 4 bases, with 7 bases remaining between them. This chain's CDR3 is CASSLDVAYGYTF. Here the CDR3 DNA reads TGCGCCAGCAGCTTGGATGTGGCCTATGGCTACACCTTC.

The chain combines TRBV2 with TRBJ2-3; 9 bases map to TRBD2. The CDR3 has 15 amino acids. Germline-derived CDR1 and CDR2 are SNHLY and FYNNEI. J gave up 1 base and V 3 bases, and 2 bases lay outside the gene matches. CDR3 coding DNA: TGTGCCAGCAGTGATAGCGGGAGTGGCACAGATACGCAGTATTTT. This codes for CASSDSGSGTDTQYF.

The chain couples TRBV28 to TRBJ1-2, with unresolved D. V gave up 3 bases and J gave up 4 bases, with 6 bases separating them. The CDR3 totals 12 residues. CDR1 and CDR2 (germline): MDHEN, SYDVKM. The CDR3 region has the DNA TGTGCCAGCAGTTTCTTGTCCTATGGCTACACCTTC. It codes for CASSFLSYGYTF.

The V gene is TRBV4-2, the J gene TRBJ2-7; unclear D gene. Deletions cut 0 bases from V and 3 bases from J, with 12 bases between. Germline-derived CDR1 and CDR2 are LGHNA and YNFKEQ. This CDR3 contains 15 residues. The CDR3: CASSQDTQSIYEQYF. CDR3 in DNA: TGTGCCAGCAGCCAAGATACACAGAGCATCTACGAGCAGTACTTC.